The rows below give T cell receptor beta chains drawn from one sample of a study of shared clonotypes between healthy human individuals. Assay: immunoSEQ multiplex PCR; the TCRdb copy retains only in-frame clones and omits some. The sample has a few million clones, approximately 95% seen once. The sequenced material came from naive CD4+ T cells from PBMCs. The receptors derive from a man between 18 and 35 years old in good health. Some clones in this sample may be carry-over from other donors' samples. The CDR3 runs from the conserved cysteine through the conserved F or W. The D gene is left open where the match is weak. The size entry is marked missing in some rows and otherwise reads once, few, many or a size class.

clone size	V gene	D gene	J gene	CDR3 DNA	CDR3 protein
.	TRBV6-1	.	TRBJ2-7	TGTGCCAGCACCCGGCGGGATCGGTCTGTTTACGAGCAGTACTTC	CASTRRDRSVYEQYF
.	TRBV9	.	TRBJ1-2	TGTGCCAGCAGCGTAAATAGTTGGGACTATGGCTACACCTTC	CASSVNSWDYGYTF
.	TRBV5-3	TRBD2	TRBJ2-1	TGTGCCAGAAGCCTTTACGACAGCCCGGGACTAGCGGGAGGGCTTTCCTACAATGAGCAGTTCTTC	CARSLYDSPGLAGGLSYNEQFF
.	TRBV7-8	.	TRBJ1-2	TGTGCCAGCAGCGGGCGACGGCCAGGGGACAACTATGGCTACACCTTC	CASSGRRPGDNYGYTF
.	TRBV5-1	.	TRBJ2-1	TGCGCCAGCAGCCCAGTCGGGGACAACTACAATGAGCAGTTCTTC	CASSPVGDNYNEQFF
.	TRBV5-1	TRBD2	TRBJ2-2	TGCGCCAGCAGCTTAACTAGCGGGATGGGCGGGGAGCTGTTTTTT	CASSLTSGMGGELFF
.	TRBV2	.	TRBJ2-3	TGTGCCAGCAGTGATCGGGCCGATACGCAGTATTTT	CASSDRADTQYF
.	TRBV6-1	.	TRBJ1-3	TGTGCCAGCAATAAGGGGACGGGCTCTGGAAACACCATATATTTT	CASNKGTGSGNTIYF
.	TRBV11-2	.	TRBJ2-3	TGTGCCAGCAGCGCGACAGTGGGAGGCACAGATACGCAGTATTTT	CASSATVGGTDTQYF
.	TRBV27	TRBD1	TRBJ1-2	TGTGCCAGCAGTTTAACCCCTCGGGACAGGCTCTATGGCTACACCTTC	CASSLTPRDRLYGYTF
once	TRBV4-3	.	TRBJ2-7	TGCGCCAGCAGCCAAGAGACTCGCACCGAGCAGTACTTC	CASSQETRTEQYF
.	TRBV6-5	TRBD2	TRBJ2-7	TGTGCCAGCAGTCCATCACTAGCGCCCTCCTACGAGCAGTACTTC	CASSPSLAPSYEQYF
.	TRBV29-1	.	TRBJ2-1	TGCAGCGTTGAAGGGGCTAGCGAACCTTACAATGAGCAGTTCTTC	CSVEGASEPYNEQFF
.	TRBV6-4	.	TRBJ1-6	TGTGCCAGCAGTGACTCTGGTAGGGGGAATTCACCCCTCCACTTT	CASSDSGRGNSPLHF
.	TRBV19	.	TRBJ2-6	TGTGCCAGTAGTATAGTGGCAGGGGTTGGGGCCAACGTCCTGACTTTC	CASSIVAGVGANVLTF
.	TRBV4-1	.	TRBJ1-3	TGCGCCAGCAGCCAAGATCGAAGAGGAAACACCATATATTTT	CASSQDRRGNTIYF
.	TRBV7-3	TRBD2	TRBJ2-3	TGTGCCAGCAGCTTAGGGGTAGCGGGAGGTGGAGATACGCAGTATTTT	CASSLGVAGGGDTQYF
.	TRBV6-1	TRBD2	TRBJ2-3	TGTGCCAGCATGCTCACTAGCGGGAGAACAGATACGCAGTATTTT	CASMLTSGRTDTQYF
.	TRBV28	.	TRBJ2-4	TGTGCCAGCAGTTATTGGGGGCTAGCGGCAGCCAAAAACATTCAGTACTTC	CASSYWGLAAAKNIQYF
.	TRBV21-1	.	TRBJ2-2	TGTGCCAGCAGCCGGACACTTGATGCGAACACCGGGGAGCTGTTTTTT	CASSRTLDANTGELFF
.	TRBV28	TRBD1	TRBJ2-1	TGTGCCAGCGTACCGGGACAGGGGTCGAGTGAGCAGTTCTTC	CASVPGQGSSEQFF
.	TRBV7-9	TRBD2	TRBJ2-3	TGTGCCAGCAGCTTAGCGGCGACTAGCGGGCTCAGCACAGATACGCAGTATTTT	CASSLAATSGLSTDTQYF
.	TRBV5-1	.	TRBJ2-2	TGCGCCAGCAGCTTGGAAGGCCTGAACACCGGGGAGCTGTTTTTT	CASSLEGLNTGELFF
.	TRBV5-1	TRBD2	TRBJ2-5	TGCGCCAGCCTATCCCGACCGACTAGCGGGACGCCCCAAGAGACCCAGTACTTC	CASLSRPTSGTPQETQYF
.	TRBV6-1	.	TRBJ1-2	TGTGCCAGCAGTGAAGGTCGACAAAATGGCTACACCTTC	CASSEGRQNGYTF
.	TRBV11-2	TRBD1	TRBJ2-1	TGTGCCAGCAGCTTAACCTTTTTGGGACAGGGGGACGAGCAGTTCTTC	CASSLTFLGQGDEQFF
.	TRBV5-1	TRBD1	TRBJ1-1	TGCGCCAGCAGCTTAAAGGACAGGGGCACTGAAGCTTTCTTT	CASSLKDRGTEAFF
.	TRBV7-2	.	TRBJ2-2	TGTGCCAGCAGCTTACAACCGAACACCGGGGAGCTGTTTTTT	CASSLQPNTGELFF
.	TRBV2	.	TRBJ2-3	TGTGCCAGCAGTGGAGGCGGGGCAGCCGAGGATACGCAGTATTTT	CASSGGGAAEDTQYF
.	TRBV2	.	TRBJ1-4	TGTGCCAGCAGTGTGGTCAGGGAAAATGAAAAACTGTTTTTT	CASSVVRENEKLFF
.	TRBV27	.	TRBJ2-5	TGTGCCAGCAGTCCCCCTGGGCAAGAGACCCAGTACTTC	CASSPPGQETQYF
.	TRBV6-1	.	TRBJ2-3	TGTGCCAGCAGTCCGCGGGGACAGACTACAGATACGCAGTATTTT	CASSPRGQTTDTQYF
.	TRBV5-1	.	TRBJ1-3	TGCGCCAGCAGCTTGGTCGGCAGGCCCTCTGGAAACACCATATATTTT	CASSLVGRPSGNTIYF
.	TRBV6-5	TRBD1	TRBJ1-4	TGTGCCAGCAGTAGACAGGGCTCGGGGGAAAAACTGTTTTTT	CASSRQGSGEKLFF
.	TRBV14	TRBD1	TRBJ1-1	TGTGCCAGCAGCCACCCGACAGGGACAACTTTCTTT	CASSHPTGTTFF
.	TRBV5-1	TRBD2	TRBJ2-7	TGCGCCAGCAGCTTGGGTACTAGCGGGTACGAGCAGTACTTC	CASSLGTSGYEQYF
.	TRBV21-1	.	TRBJ2-1	TGTGCCAGCAGCAACTCGGGAGGGGAGCAGTTCTTC	CASSNSGGEQFF
.	TRBV9	.	TRBJ2-3	TGTGCCAGCAGCCCAGTGGTGGGGGCAGATACGCAGTATTTT	CASSPVVGADTQYF
.	TRBV14	.	TRBJ2-3	TGTGCCAGCAGCCAAGCTCTCCTCCCAACGCCAGGCACAGATACGCAGTATTTT	CASSQALLPTPGTDTQYF
.	TRBV7-9	.	TRBJ1-2	TGTGCCAGCAGCTTTACAGGCGTCAACTATGGCTACACCTTC	CASSFTGVNYGYTF
.	TRBV5-4	.	TRBJ1-2	TGTGCCAGCAGCCTCCGGGACGACTATGGCTACACCTTC	CASSLRDDYGYTF
.	TRBV18	.	TRBJ2-1	TGTGCCAGCTCACCACCTGGATTAGCTTCCTACAATGAGCAGTTCTTC	CASSPPGLASYNEQFF
.	TRBV6-1	TRBD1	TRBJ2-7	TGTGCCAGCAGTCTTTGGGACAGCAACTACGAGCAGTACTTC	CASSLWDSNYEQYF
.	TRBV7-2	.	TRBJ1-1	TGTGCCAGCAGCTTCACTGGGAACACTGAAGCTTTCTTT	CASSFTGNTEAFF
.	TRBV2	TRBD2	TRBJ2-1	TGTGCCAGCAGTGTGAGTAATAGCGGGGAGCAGTTCTTC	CASSVSNSGEQFF
.	TRBV7-2	TRBD1	TRBJ2-7	TGTGCCAGCAGCTTAGTCGGGACAGGGAGCAACGAGCAGTACTTC	CASSLVGTGSNEQYF